This TCR beta chain was captured in a study of blood T cell repertoires in COVID-19. Turning to the study itself: Acute and convalescent COVID-19 specimens originated in the United States, Italy and Spain.

The study recruited people aged roughly 18 to 100 years across 24 US areas. Original analysis: Reference gene primers were amplified, and this amplification served to estimate nucleated cell counts. The assay was immunoSEQ multiplex PCR, and TCRdb's table has in-frame clones only and misses some. V and J calls and clone size come straight from that table; D and trimming were deduced from the DNA. The table lists some 130,000 clones, about four fifths of them singletons, with 5.5% in the top ten. The CDR3 consists of 14 residues. Trimming shortened V by 5 bases and J by 6 bases, and 13 bases separated the two germline ends. Germline assignment: CDR1 MNHEY and CDR2 SVGEGT.

The receptor was derived from a man aged 35 to 55 with acute COVID-19. The sequencing sample was made of PBMCs or T cells enriched from blood (not recorded which). The chain couples TRBV6-2 or TRBV6-3 to TRBJ2-2, with D unresolved. The CDR3 nucleotides are TGTGCCAGCAGTAGGAGAACGGTGGCCGGGGAGCTGTTTTTT. Protein sequence: CASSRRTVAGELFF.